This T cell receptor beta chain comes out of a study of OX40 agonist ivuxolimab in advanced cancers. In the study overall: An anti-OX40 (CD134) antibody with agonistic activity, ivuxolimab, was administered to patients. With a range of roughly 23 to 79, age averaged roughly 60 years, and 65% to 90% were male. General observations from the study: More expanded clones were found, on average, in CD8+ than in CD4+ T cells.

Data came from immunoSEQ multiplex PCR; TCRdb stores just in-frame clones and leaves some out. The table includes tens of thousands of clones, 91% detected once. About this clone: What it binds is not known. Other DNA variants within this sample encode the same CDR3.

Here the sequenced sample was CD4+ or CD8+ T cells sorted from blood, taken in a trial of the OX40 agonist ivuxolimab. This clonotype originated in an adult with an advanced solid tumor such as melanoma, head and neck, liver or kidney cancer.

The CDR3 DNA follows: TGTGCCAGCAGCGTAGGCCTAGCGGGGTCCTACGAGCAGTACTTC. This translates into CASSVGLAGSYEQYF. V is TRBV9 and J is TRBJ2-7; 9 nucleotides match TRBD2. J lost 1 base, V lost 0 bases, and 2 bases had no gene match. The CDR3 spans 15 residues. Germline loops: CDR1 SGDLS, CDR2 YYNGEE.